The 12 T cell receptor beta chains reported below all come from one sample, sequenced in a study of Ad26.COV2.S vaccination and SARS-CoV-2 variants. TCRdb keeps only in-frame clones here, not all; method: immunoSEQ multiplex PCR. The sample carries just under 250,000 clones, 85% to 90% recorded once. Sample treatment: some 20 received Ad26.COV2.S at low or high dose, single or two shots; 5 received placebo; per-sample allocation not given. Samples analyzed were those drawn on day 63 after the first vaccine or placebo injection. The sequencing here drew on peripheral blood, taken in a trial of Ad26.COV2.S vaccine versus placebo. The source of these receptors is a person aged 18-65 years who received the Ad26.COV2.S COVID-19 vaccine or a placebo.

The rearrangement joins TRBV28 to TRBJ1-1, with a tentative D call TRBD1 (6 bases). Deletions cut 6 bases from V and 2 bases from J, with 19 bases between. Per germline, CDR1 MDHEN and CDR2 SYDVKM. The CDR3 loop spans 16 amino acids. The DNA of the CDR3 is TGTGCCAGCAGCCCGGGACAAGGGGGAATCAACACTGAAGCTTTCTTT. Translation: CASSPGQGGINTEAFF.

The CDR3 loop is CASSDPGSNTGELFF. CDR3 coding DNA: TGCGCCAGCAGTGACCCGGGATCGAACACCGGGGAGCTGTTTTTT. The V gene is TRBV10-1, the J gene TRBJ2-2, with D tentatively TRBD2 (5 bases). V dropped 3 bases and J dropped 0 bases, with 8 bases sitting between them. CDR3 length: 15 amino acids. Germline V gives CDR1 WNHNN, CDR2 SYGVQD (reference sequence).

The rearrangement joins TRBV5-1 to TRBJ2-1, with TRBD2 matching 13 bases. Trimming took 4 bases from V and 5 from J; bases not matched to a gene: 9. CDR1 and CDR2 (germline): SGHRS, YFSETQ. The CDR3 runs 17 residues. CDR3 nucleotide sequence: TGCGCCAGCAGCCTCCGACTAGCGGGAGGCCTTCACAATGAGCAGTTCTTC. Translated, it gives CASSLRLAGGLHNEQFF.

The chain couples TRBV5-1 to TRBJ2-1; TRBD2 matches 7 bases. The CDR3 contains 15 residues. Germline V lookup: CDR1 SGHRS, CDR2 YFSETQ. The V gene end was trimmed by 0 bases and the J gene end by 6 bases; junction bases not matched to a gene: 6. CDR3 sequence: CASSLETGGINEQFF. CDR3 bases: TGCGCCAGCAGCTTGGAGACGGGGGGAATCAATGAGCAGTTCTTC.

The rearrangement links TRBV14 to TRBJ1-2, with no clear D. This CDR3 has 14 residues. Trimming pared 0 bases from V and 4 bases from J, leaving 9 bases between. Looked up from germline, CDR1 is SGHDN and CDR2 is FVKESK. The CDR3 coding sequence is TGTGCCAGCAGCCAAGATTTAGGGCCCTATGGCTACACCTTC. This translates into CASSQDLGPYGYTF.

The V call is TRBV28, the J call TRBJ2-3, with D uncertain. Trimming removed 4 bases at V and 0 bases at J, with 11 bases between. The germline CDR1 and CDR2 sequences are MDHEN and SYDVKM. The CDR3 sequence is 15 residues long. Written as DNA, the CDR3 is TGTGCCAGCAGTTCCAATACGGACAGCACAGATACGCAGTATTTT. Translated: CASSSNTDSTDTQYF.

The gene calls are TRBV11-2 and TRBJ2-3; no reliable D call. Germline-derived CDR1 and CDR2 are SGHAT and FQNNGV. CDR3 length equals 13 residues. Trimming removed 4 bases at V and 0 bases at J, with 5 bases between. CDR3 sequence (DNA): TGTGCCAGCAGCTCCTACAGCACAGATACGCAGTATTTT. It codes for CASSSYSTDTQYF.

The chain employs TRBV7-8 and TRBJ1-5; D is unclear. There are 14 residues in the CDR3. Per germline, CDR1 SGHVS and CDR2 FQNEAQ. Trimming removed 5 bases at V and 1 base at J, with 9 bases between. CDR3 region: CASSRAGSNQPQHF. The CDR3 DNA reads TGTGCCAGCAGCCGGGCGGGGAGCAATCAGCCCCAGCATTTT.

This sequence joins TRBV27 and TRBJ1-2; 9 bases line up with TRBD1. V lost 7 bases and J lost 9; bases outside the gene matches: 12. This CDR3 is built from 14 residues. Germline CDR1 is MNHEY and CDR2 is SMNVEV (reference sequence). The CDR3 nucleotides are TGTGCCAGCACCCCTGGACAGGGGCCCTTACGCTACACCTTC. Protein sequence: CASTPGQGPLRYTF.

The V call is TRBV28, the J call TRBJ2-7; possible D gene TRBD2, 6 bases. V was clipped by 7 bases and J by 2 bases, with 15 bases between them. There are 14 residues in the CDR3. Germline loops: CDR1 MDHEN, CDR2 SYDVKM. The DNA for the CDR3 is TGTGCCAGCACCGGGGGAGGCCGAACCTACGAGCAGTACTTC. This encodes CASTGGGRTYEQYF.

J is TRBJ2-7 and V is TRBV7-8; weak D call: TRBD2 (6 bases). The CDR3 is 13 amino acids. V was pared by 4 bases and J by 4 bases, with 11 bases between. CDR1 and CDR2 from the germline V gene are SGHVS and FQNEAQ. CDR3 in amino acids: CASSSPGGYEQYF. The DNA of the CDR3 is TGTGCCAGCAGCTCACCCGGGGGTTACGAGCAGTACTTC.

This chain connects TRBV7-9 to TRBJ1-2, with a tentative D call TRBD1 (5 bases). Trimming stripped 1 base from V and 6 bases from J, with 24 bases between. CDR3 length: 18 residues. Germline V CDR1 and CDR2: SEHNR, FQNEAQ (reference sequence). DNA of the CDR3: TGTGCCAGCAGCTTAGTCCCCTTCGGGACTCGTCCCGGGGATGGCTACACCTTC. Translating gives CASSLVPFGTRPGDGYTF.